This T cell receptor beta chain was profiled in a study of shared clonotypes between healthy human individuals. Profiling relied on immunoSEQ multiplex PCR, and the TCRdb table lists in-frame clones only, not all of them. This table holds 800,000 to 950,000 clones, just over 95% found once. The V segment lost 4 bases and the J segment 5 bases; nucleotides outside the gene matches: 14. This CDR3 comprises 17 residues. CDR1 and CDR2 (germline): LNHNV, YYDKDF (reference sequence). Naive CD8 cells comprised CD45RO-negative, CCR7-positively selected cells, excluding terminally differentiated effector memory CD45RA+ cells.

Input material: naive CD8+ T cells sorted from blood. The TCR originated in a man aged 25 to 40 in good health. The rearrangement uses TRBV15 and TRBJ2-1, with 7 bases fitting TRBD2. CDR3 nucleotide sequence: TGTGCCACCAGCAAAAGGTTTTACCTAGCGGACAACAATGAGCAGTTCTTC. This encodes CATSKRFYLADNNEQFF.